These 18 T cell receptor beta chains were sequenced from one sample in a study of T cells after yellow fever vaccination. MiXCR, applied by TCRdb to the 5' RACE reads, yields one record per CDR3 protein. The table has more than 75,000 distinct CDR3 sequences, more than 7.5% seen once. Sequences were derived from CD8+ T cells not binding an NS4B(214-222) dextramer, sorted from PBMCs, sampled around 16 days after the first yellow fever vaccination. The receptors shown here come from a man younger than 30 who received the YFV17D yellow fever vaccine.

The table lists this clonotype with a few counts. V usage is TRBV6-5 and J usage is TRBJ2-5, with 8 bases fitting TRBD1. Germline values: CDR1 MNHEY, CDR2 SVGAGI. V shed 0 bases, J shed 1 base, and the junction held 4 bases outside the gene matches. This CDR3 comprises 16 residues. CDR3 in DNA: TGTGCCAGCAGTTACTCGATCGGACAGGGCCAAGAGACCCAGTACTTC. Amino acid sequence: CASSYSIGQGQETQYF.

CDR3 amino acids: CASSSPLRNTGELFF. CDR3 bases: TGTGCCAGTAGTTCCCCACTCCGTAACACCGGGGAGCTGTTTTTT. The gene calls are TRBV19 and TRBJ2-2; D gene ambiguous. CDR1 and CDR2 (germline): LNHDA, SQIVND (reference sequence). The CDR3 extends over 15 amino acids. V lost 5 bases and J lost 2, with 12 bases in between.

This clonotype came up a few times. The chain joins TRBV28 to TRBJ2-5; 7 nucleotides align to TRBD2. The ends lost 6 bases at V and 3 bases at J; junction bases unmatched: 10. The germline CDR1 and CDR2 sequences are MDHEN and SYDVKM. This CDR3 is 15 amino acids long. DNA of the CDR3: TGTGCCAGCAGCCCTGGGGGGGACCCAAAAGAGACCCAGTACTTC. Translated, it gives CASSPGGDPKETQYF.

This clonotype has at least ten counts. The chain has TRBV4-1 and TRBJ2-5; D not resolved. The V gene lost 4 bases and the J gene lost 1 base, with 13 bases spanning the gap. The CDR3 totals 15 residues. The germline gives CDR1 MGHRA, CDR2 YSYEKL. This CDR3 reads CASSLITSPQETQYF. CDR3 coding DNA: TGCGCCAGCAGCCTTATTACGTCCCCCCAAGAGACCCAGTACTTC.

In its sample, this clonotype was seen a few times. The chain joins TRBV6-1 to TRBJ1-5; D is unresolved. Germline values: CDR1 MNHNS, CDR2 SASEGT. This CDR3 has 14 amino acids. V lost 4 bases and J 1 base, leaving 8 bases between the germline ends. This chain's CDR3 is CASSVILSNQPQHF. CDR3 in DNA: TGTGCCAGCAGTGTGATCCTCAGCAATCAGCCCCAGCATTTT.

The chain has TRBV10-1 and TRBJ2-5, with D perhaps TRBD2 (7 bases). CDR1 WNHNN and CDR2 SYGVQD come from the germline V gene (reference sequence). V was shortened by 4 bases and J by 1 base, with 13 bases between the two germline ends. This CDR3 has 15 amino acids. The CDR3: CASSGGGGLQETQYF. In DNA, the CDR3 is TGCGCCAGCAGTGGCGGCGGGGGCCTCCAAGAGACCCAGTACTTC.

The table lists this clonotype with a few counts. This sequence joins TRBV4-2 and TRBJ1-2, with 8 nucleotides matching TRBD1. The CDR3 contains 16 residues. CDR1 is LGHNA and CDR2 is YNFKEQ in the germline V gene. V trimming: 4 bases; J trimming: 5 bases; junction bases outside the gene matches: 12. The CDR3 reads CASSPNSIGTGYGYTF. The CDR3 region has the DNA TGTGCCAGCAGCCCGAATAGTATTGGGACAGGTTATGGCTACACCTTC.

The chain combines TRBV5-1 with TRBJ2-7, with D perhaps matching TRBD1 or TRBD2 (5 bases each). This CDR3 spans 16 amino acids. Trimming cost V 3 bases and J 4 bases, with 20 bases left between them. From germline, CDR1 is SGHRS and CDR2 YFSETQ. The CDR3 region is CASSSSRGSPFYEQYV. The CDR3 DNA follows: TGCGCCAGCAGCTCCTCACGGGGCTCGCCCTTTTACGAGCAGTACGTC.

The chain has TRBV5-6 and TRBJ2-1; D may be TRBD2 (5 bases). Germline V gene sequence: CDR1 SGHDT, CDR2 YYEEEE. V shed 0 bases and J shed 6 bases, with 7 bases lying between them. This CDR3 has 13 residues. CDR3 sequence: CASSLAEGNEQFF. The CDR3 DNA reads TGTGCCAGCAGCTTGGCTGAGGGCAATGAGCAGTTCTTC.

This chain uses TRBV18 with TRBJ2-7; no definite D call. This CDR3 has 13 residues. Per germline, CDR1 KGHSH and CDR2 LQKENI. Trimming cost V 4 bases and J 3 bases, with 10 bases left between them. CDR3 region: CASSLSQVYEQYV. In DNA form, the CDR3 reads TGTGCCAGCTCACTAAGCCAGGTCTACGAGCAGTACGTC.

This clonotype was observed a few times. CDR3 nucleotides: TGCGCCAGCAGCTTGTTGAGGGGGCTGAACACTGAAGCTTTCTTT. It translates to CASSLLRGLNTEAFF. The V and J genes are TRBV5-1 and TRBJ1-1; TRBD1 aligns across 7 bases. The germline V gene has CDR1 SGHRS and CDR2 YFSETQ. Trimming at V came to 1 base and at J to 0 bases, leaving 3 bases not matched to a gene. The CDR3 has 15 residues.

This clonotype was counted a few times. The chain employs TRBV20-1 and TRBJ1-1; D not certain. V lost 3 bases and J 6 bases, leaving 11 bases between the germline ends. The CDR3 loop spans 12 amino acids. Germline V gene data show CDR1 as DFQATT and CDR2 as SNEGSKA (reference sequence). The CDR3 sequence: CSARDDGPEAFF. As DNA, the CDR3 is TGCAGTGCTAGGGACGACGGCCCTGAAGCTTTCTTT.

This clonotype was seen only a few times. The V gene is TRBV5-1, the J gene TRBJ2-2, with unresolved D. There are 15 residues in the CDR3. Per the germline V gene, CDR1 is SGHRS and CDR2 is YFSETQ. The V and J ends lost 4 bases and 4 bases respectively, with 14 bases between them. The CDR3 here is CASSPLGPSTGELFF. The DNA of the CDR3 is TGCGCCAGCAGCCCTCTGGGCCCAAGCACCGGGGAGCTGTTTTTT.

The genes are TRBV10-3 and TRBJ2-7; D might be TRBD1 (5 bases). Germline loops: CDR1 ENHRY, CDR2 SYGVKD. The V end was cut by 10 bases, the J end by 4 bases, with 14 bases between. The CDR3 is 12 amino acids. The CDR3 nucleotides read TGTGCCACTACGACAGTCTCATACGAGCAGTACTTC. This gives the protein CATTTVSYEQYF.

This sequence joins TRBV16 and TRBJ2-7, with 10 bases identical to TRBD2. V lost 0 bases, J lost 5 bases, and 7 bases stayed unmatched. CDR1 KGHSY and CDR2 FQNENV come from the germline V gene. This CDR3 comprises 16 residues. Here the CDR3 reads CASSQSFSGGAHEQYF. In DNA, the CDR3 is TGTGCCAGCAGCCAATCGTTCAGCGGGGGGGCCCACGAGCAGTACTTC.

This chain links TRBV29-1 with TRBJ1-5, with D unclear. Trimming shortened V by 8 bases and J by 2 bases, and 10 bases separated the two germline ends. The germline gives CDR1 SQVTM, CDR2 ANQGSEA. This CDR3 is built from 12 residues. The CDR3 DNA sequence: TGCAGCAGGAAGCAAGGCAATCAGCCCCAGCATTTT. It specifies CSRKQGNQPQHF.

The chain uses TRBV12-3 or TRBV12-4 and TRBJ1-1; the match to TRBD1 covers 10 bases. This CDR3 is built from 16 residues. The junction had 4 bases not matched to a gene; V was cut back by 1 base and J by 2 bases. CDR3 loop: CASSLGTGGDNTEAFF. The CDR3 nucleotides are TGTGCCAGCAGTTTAGGGACAGGGGGTGATAACACTGAAGCTTTCTTT.

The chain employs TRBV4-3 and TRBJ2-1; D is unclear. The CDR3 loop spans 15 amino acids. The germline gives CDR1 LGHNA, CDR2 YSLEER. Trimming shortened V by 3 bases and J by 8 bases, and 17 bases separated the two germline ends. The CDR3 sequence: CASSQGHLGRDEQFF. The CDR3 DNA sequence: TGCGCCAGCAGCCAGGGTCATCTCGGTAGAGATGAGCAGTTCTTC.